The 2 T cell receptor beta chains given below trace back to one sample, sequenced in a study of beta chain features in type 1 diabetes. Findings of the study overall: In all four CD4+ subsets, TCRB CDR3 length was significantly, moderately reduced in type 1 diabetes.

Expressed TCRB transcripts were sequenced after all isolated RNA was converted to cDNA. TCRdb keeps only in-frame clones here, not all; method: immunoSEQ multiplex PCR. The sample has about 240,000 clones; approximately 14% are singletons. No antigen has been assigned to these receptors. Sequenced: naive CD4+ T cells from blood. These receptors were obtained from a man aged 25-45 years with type 1 diabetes.

The chain combines TRBV5-1 with TRBJ1-2, with D possibly matching TRBD1 (5 bases). Looked up from germline, CDR1 is SGHRS and CDR2 is YFSETQ. This CDR3 is 17 amino acids long. V lost 5 bases and J 0 bases, leaving 20 bases between the germline ends. CDR3 residues: CASRDSVTGASNYGYTF. The CDR3 DNA follows: TGCGCCAGCAGGGATTCGGTAACAGGAGCTTCTAACTATGGCTACACCTTC.

This clone occurred a few times. CDR3 DNA: TGCGCCAGCAGCCTCGGGGAGTCCGGCCAGCCCCAGCATTTT. Protein product: CASSLGESGQPQHF. J is TRBJ1-5 and V is TRBV5-1, with unresolved D. This CDR3 region has 14 residues. Germline V gene lookup returns CDR1 SGHRS and CDR2 YFSETQ. Trimming removed 4 bases from V and 7 bases from J, with 15 bases in between.